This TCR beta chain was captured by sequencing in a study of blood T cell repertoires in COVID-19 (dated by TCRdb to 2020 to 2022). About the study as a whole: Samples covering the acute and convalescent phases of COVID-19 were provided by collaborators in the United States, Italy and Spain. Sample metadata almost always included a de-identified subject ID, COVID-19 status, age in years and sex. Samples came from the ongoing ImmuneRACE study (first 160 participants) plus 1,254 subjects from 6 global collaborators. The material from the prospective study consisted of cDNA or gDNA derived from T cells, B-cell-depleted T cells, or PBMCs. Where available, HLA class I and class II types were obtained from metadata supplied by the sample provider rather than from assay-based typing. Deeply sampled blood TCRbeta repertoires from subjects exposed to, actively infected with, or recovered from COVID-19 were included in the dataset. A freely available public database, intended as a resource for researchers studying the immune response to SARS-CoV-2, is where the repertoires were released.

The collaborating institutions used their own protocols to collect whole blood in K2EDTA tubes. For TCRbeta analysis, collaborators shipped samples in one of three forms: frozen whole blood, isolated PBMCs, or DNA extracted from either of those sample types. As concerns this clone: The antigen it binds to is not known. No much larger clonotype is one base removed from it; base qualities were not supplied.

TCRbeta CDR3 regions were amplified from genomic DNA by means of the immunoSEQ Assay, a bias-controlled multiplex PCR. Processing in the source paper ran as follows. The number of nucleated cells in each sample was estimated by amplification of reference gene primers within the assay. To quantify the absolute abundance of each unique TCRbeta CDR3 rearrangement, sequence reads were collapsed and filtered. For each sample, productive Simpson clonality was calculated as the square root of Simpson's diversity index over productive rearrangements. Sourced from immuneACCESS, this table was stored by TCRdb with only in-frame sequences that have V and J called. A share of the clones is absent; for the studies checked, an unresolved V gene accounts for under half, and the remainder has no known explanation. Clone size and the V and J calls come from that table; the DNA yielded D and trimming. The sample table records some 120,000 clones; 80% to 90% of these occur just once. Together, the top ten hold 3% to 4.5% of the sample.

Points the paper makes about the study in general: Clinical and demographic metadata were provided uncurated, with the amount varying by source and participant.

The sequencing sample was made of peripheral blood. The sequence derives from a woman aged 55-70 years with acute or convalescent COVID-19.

The bases read TGTGCCAGCAGCCCAAATTCTCTAGCGGGGTACGATACGCAGTATTTT. Its product reads: CASSPNSLAGYDTQYF. The sequence links TRBV3-1 (or the pseudogene TRBV3-2) to TRBJ2-3, with 9 bases aligning to TRBD2. CDR1 LGHDT and CDR2 YNNKEL are derived from the germline V gene (reference sequence). There are 16 amino acids in the CDR3, from cysteine to phenylalanine inclusive. Of the read, only the CDR3 DNA is kept; its 48 bases are in frame from base 1. V lost 4 bases and J lost 6 bases, and the count of bases not matched to a germline gene is 11.